This T cell receptor (beta chain) was recovered during a study of post-analysis software for immune sequencing data. Study-level background: As for disease course, relapsing-remitting, secondary progressive and progressive-relapsing multiple sclerosis were all included.

Included in the TCR beta cDNA libraries were unique molecular identifiers. Once roughly 0.95 to 10 million T cells were used, about 510,000 cDNA molecules resulted. In TCRdb, the PCR reads were re-called with MiXCR into one record per CDR3 protein. This sample carries roughly 200,000 distinct CDR3 sequences, 29% of them seen once, and the ten largest clones take nearly 3.5%. CDR3 length: 14 amino acids. Germline-derived CDR1 and CDR2 are WNHNN and SYGVQD (reference sequence). Trimming took 0 bases from V and 5 from J, leaving 10 bases between them. Whole-study results and caveats: Samples prepared in the same batch strongly co-clustered by F measure. Among multiple sclerosis patients, normalized Chao1 diversity was significantly below that of controls. Five TRBV segments, including TRBV5-6, TRBV5-1 and TRBV20-1, were more frequent in patients than controls.

This clonotype appeared once. Its specificity is unknown. The sample was blood. This clonotype was obtained from a girl aged 2-17 years with multiple sclerosis. The chain couples TRBV10-1 to TRBJ2-5, with D maybe TRBD1 (5 bases). The CDR3 region has the DNA TGCGCCAGCAGTGAGTCTGGCAGGGTGGAGACCCAGTACTTC. Amino acid sequence: CASSESGRVETQYF.